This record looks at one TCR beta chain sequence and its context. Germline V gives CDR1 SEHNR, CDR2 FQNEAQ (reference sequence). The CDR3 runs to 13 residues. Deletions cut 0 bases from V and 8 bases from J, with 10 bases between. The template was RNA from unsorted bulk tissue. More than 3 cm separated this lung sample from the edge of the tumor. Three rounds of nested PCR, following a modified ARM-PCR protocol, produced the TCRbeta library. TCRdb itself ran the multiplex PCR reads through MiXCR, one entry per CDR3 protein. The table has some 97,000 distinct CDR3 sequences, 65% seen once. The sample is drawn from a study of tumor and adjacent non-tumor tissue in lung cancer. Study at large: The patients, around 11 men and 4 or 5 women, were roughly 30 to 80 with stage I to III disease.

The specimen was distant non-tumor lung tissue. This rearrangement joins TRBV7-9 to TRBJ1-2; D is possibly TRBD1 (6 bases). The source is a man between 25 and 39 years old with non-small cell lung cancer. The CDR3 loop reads CASSLAGAGGYTF. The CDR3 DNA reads TGTGCCAGCAGCTTAGCGGGGGCAGGAGGCTACACCTTC.